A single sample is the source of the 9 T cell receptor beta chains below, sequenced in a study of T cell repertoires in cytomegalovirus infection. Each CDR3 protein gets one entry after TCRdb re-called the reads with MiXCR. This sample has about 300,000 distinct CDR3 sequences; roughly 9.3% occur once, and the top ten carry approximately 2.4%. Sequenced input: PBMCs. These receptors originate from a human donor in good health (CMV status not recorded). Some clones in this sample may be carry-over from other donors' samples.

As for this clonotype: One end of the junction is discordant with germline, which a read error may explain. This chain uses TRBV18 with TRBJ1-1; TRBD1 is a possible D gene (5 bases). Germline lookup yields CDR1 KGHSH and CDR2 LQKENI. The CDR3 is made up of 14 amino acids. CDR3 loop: CANSPQFSEAGAFF. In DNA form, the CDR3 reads TGTGCCAACTCACCACAGTTCTCCGAGGCAGGGGCTTTCTTT.

This chain's CDR3 is CASSFPSGTQYF. CDR3 nucleotide sequence: TGTGCCAGCAGCTTTCCGAGTGGGACCCAGTACTTC. The V call is TRBV7-2, the J call TRBJ2-5; D is undetermined. The CDR3 extends over 12 amino acids. Per the germline V gene, CDR1 is SGHTA and CDR2 is FQGNSA. Trimming took 3 bases from V and 7 from J, leaving 9 bases between them.

The CDR3 loop reads CASSLRKYGGFNEQFF. The CDR3 nucleotides are TGTGCCAGCAGCCTCCGAAAGTATGGGGGCTTTAATGAGCAGTTCTTC. The chain couples TRBV14 to TRBJ2-1; D possibly corresponds to TRBD1 (6 bases). Germline values: CDR1 SGHDN, CDR2 FVKESK. The CDR3 sequence is 16 residues long. Trimming stripped 4 bases from V and 7 bases from J, with 20 bases between. The variable domain in full, completed from reference TRBV14 and TRBJ2-1, reads EAGVTQFPSHSVIEKGQTVTLRCDPISGHDNLYWYRRVMGKEIKFLLHFVKESKQDESGMPNNRFLAERTGGTYSTLKVQPAELEDSGVYFCASSLRKYGGFNEQFFGPGTRLTVL.

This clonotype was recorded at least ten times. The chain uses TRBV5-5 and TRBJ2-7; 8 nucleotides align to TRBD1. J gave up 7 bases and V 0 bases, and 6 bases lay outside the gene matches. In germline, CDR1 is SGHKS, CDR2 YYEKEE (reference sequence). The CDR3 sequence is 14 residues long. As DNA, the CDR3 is TGTGCCAGCAGCTTGGCACAGGGGGTCGGTGAGCAGTACGTC. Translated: CASSLAQGVGEQYV.

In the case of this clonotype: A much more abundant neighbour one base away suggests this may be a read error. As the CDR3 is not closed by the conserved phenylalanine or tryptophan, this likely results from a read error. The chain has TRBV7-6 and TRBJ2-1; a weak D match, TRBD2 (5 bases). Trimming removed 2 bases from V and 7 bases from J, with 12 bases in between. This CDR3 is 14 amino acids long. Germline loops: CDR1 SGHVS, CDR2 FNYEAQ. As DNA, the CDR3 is TGTGCCAGCAGCTTATTACTAGAGGCGAATGAGCAGTTCTCC. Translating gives CASSLLLEANEQFS.

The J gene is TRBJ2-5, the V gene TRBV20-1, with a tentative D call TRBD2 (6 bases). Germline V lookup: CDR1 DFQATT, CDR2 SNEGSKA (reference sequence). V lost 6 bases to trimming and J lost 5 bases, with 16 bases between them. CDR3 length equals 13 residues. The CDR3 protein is CSAPAGFRETQYF. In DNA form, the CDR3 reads TGCAGTGCCCCGGCGGGGTTTCGGGAGACCCAGTACTTC.

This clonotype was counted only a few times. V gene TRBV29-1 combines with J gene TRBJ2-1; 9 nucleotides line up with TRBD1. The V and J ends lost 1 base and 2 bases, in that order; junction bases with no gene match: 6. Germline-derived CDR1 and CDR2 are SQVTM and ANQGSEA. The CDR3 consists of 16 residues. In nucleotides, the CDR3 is TGCAGCGTTGAAGGCAGGACAGGGGTACCCTACAATGAGCAGTTCTTC. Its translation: CSVEGRTGVPYNEQFF.

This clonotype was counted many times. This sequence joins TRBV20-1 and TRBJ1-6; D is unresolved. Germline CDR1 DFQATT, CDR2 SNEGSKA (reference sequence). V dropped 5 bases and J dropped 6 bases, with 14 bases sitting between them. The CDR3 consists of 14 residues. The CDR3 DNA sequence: TGCAGTGCTCTTGGACTCACGGCTAATTCACCCCTCCACTTT. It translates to CSALGLTANSPLHF.

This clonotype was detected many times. This chain's CDR3 is CASSRTGQSYYGTDTQYF. The CDR3, as DNA: TGTGCCAGCAGCCGCACGGGACAGTCCTACTACGGCACAGATACGCAGTATTTT. The chain carries TRBV6-6 and TRBJ2-3; 7 nucleotides agree with TRBD1. Germline lookup yields CDR1 MNHNY and CDR2 SVGAGI (reference sequence). V dropped 6 bases and J dropped 1; count of bases not matched to a gene: 16. This CDR3 is built from 18 residues.